This TCR beta chain was documented in a study of blood T cell repertoires in COVID-19. The overall study: Specimens from acute and convalescent COVID-19 originated in the United States, Italy and Spain. PBMCs, B-cell-depleted T cells, or T cells provided the cDNA or gDNA that made up the material.

Source study methods: Reference gene primers were amplified, and this amplification served to estimate nucleated cell counts. The protocol was immunoSEQ multiplex PCR, while the TCRdb copy is restricted to in-frame clones and leaves out a portion. V, J and clone size are those of that table, while D and trimming were read from the DNA. This table holds about 110,000 clones, around four fifths found once. V lost 5 bases and J 9 bases, leaving 23 bases between the germline ends. The germline gives CDR1 LNHDA, CDR2 SQIVND (reference sequence). The CDR3 is 16 amino acids. This chain links TRBV19 with TRBJ2-1, with a possible D match to TRBD2 (5 bases). This TCR was sampled from a woman aged 70-85 years with acute or convalescent COVID-19. The sequenced sample consisted of peripheral blood. The CDR3 protein is CASSSPGSLMGAEQFF. In DNA, the CDR3 is TGTGCCAGTAGTTCTCCCGGGTCCCTGATGGGAGCTGAGCAGTTCTTC.